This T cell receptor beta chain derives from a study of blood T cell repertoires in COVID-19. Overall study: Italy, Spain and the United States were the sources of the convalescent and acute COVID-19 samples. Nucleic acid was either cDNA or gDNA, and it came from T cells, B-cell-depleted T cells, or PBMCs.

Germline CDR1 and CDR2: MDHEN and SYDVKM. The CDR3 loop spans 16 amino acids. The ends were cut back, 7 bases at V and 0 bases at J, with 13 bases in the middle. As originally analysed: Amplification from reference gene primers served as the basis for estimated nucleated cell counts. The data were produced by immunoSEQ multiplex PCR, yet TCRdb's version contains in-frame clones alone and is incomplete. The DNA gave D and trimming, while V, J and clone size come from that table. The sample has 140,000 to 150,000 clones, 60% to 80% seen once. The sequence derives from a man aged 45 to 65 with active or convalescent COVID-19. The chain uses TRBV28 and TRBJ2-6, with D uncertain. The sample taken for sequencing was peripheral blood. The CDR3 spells CASTLTASSGANVLTF. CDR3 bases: TGTGCCAGCACCCTAACTGCATCCTCTGGGGCCAACGTCCTGACTTTC.